This T cell receptor beta chain was obtained from a study of blood T cell repertoires in COVID-19. About the study: Donors in the United States, Italy and Spain gave samples during acute or convalescent COVID-19.

Profiled with immunoSEQ multiplex PCR; TCRdb holds only in-frame clones, not every one. Of around 180,000 clones listed, 65% to 90% are singletons. Germline-derived CDR1 and CDR2 are LNHDA and SQIVND (reference sequence). The CDR3 covers 15 residues. Losses at the gene ends were 7 bases for V and 1 base for J; bases not matched to a gene: 7. The TCR originated in a human donor in a cohort sampled during active COVID-19. This chain uses TRBV19 with TRBJ1-5, with 7 nucleotides matching TRBD1. The sequenced sample consisted of peripheral blood. DNA for the CDR3: TGTGCCAGTACCCGGACAGGTCCAAGCAATCAGCCCCAGCATTTT. This sequence encodes CASTRTGPSNQPQHF.